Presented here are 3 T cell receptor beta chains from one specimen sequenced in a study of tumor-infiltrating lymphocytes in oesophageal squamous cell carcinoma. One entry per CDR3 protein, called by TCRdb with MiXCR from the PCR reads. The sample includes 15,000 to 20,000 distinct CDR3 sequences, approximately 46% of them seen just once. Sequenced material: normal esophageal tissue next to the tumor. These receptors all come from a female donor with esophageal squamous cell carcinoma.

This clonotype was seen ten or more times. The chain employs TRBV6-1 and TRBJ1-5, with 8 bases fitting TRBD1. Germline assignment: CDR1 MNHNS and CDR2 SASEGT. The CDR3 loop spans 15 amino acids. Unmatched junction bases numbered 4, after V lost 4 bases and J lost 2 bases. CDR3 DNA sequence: TGTGCCAGCAGTGTGTCGACAGGGGGCAATCAGCCCCAGCATTTT. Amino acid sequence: CASSVSTGGNQPQHF.

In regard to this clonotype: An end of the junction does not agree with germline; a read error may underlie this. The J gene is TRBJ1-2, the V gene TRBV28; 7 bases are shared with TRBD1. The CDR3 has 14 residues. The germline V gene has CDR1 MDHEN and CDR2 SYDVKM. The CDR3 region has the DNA TGTGCCAGCAGTCTGTACCGGGACAGCTATGGCTACAACTTC. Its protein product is CASSLYRDSYGYNF.

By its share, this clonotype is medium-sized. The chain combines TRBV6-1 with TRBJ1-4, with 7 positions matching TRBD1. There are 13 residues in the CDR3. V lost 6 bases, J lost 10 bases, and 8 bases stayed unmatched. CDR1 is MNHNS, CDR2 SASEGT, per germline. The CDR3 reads CASRETGLGKLFF. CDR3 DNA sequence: TGTGCCAGCAGGGAGACAGGGTTAGGAAAACTGTTTTTT.